The sequence of this T cell receptor beta chain was determined in a study of T cell responses to AZD1222 COVID-19 vaccine. Study-level points and caveats: Nearly half of the spike-specific TCRs reportedly recognize variant regions that carry no mutations. Clonal diversity was possibly underestimated; the donors were predominantly white British and more often female.

Produced via immunoSEQ multiplex PCR; TCRdb's table is partial and in-frame only. This repertoire shows around 150,000 clones, roughly nine tenths found once; its top ten account for roughly 4%. As regards this clone: Its antigen remains unidentified.

J gave up 7 bases and V 3 bases, and 12 bases lay outside the gene matches. This CDR3 has 15 amino acids. Germline CDR1 SGHAT, CDR2 FQNNGV. The sequenced sample was peripheral blood, obtained 28 days after the second AZD1222 dose. V and J are TRBV11-2 and TRBJ2-7; 7 bases align to TRBD2. The receptor was isolated from an adult who received the AZD1222 COVID-19 vaccine. The CDR3 sequence is CASSFRTRATEEQYF. CDR3 DNA sequence: TGTGCCAGCAGCTTCCGGACTAGAGCTACGGAGGAGCAGTACTTC.